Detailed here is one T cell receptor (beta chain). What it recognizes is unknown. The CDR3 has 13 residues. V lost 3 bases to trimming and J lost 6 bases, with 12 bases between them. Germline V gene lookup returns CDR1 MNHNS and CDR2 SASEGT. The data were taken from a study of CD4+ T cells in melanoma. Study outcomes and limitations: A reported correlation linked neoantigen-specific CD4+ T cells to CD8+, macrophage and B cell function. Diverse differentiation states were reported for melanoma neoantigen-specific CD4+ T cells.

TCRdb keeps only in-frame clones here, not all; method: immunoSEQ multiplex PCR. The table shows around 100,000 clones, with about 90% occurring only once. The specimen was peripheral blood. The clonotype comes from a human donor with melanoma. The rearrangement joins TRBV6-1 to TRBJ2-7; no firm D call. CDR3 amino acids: CASSELRPGEQYF. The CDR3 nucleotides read TGTGCCAGCAGTGAGCTAAGGCCAGGCGAGCAGTACTTC.